This record looks at one T cell receptor beta chain sequence and its context. Its antigen is currently not known. One base away there is no much larger clone; base qualities are not given. The germline V gene specifies SGHDT as CDR1 and YYEEEE as CDR2. V drops 2 bases and J drops 9 bases, leaving 6 bases in between. The CDR3 has 12 amino acids, counting the end cysteine and phenylalanine. The retained sequence is limited to the CDR3, 36 bases, with the frame set at the first base. The data stem from a study of CD8 T cells in Susac syndrome (dated by TCRdb to the late 2010s). With regard to the full study: Repertoire sequencing was used to test whether CD8+ T cell activation and differentiation in Susac syndrome was antigen driven. The investigation overall reported the following: The number of individuals in the TCR sequencing and HLA analysis was recognized as being relatively small.

RNA was extracted using the RNeasy kit, and roughly 0.5 to 1 microgram was reverse transcribed with random hexamers. The immunoSEQ multiplex PCR assay, which covers 54 Vbeta and 13 Jbeta segments, was used to amplify TCR beta CDR3 regions. PCR amplification bias was corrected by using a synthetic template baseline for primer optimization and computational correction. In the source study's methods: Only productive sequences were kept, with reads annotated to V, D and J genes according to IMGT and analyzed in immunoSEQ Analyzer. Clonality was computed as one minus Shannon entropy normalized by log2 of the number of productive unique sequences. Public and private clones were assessed among the 100 most prevalent clones of each patient and control. Susac-specific clones were defined as absent from healthy and MS cohorts, over a thousand published viral clones and other ImmuneACCESS disease sequences. The public reads were quality trimmed at Q25 with fastp and then assembled into clones with MiXCR by TCRdb, keeping productive beta chains. Every CDR3 protein is listed once, alongside the most common genes and DNA of its rows. Here the V and J calls rest on TCRdb's processing, not on the authors' analysis. This sample is represented by around 77,000 distinct CDR3 sequences; roughly 95% of them were singletons. The ten largest clonotypes hold more than 0.09% of the sample.

Peripheral blood CD8+ and CD4+ T cells from healthy donors, Susac syndrome patients and multiple sclerosis patients were profiled by high-throughput TCR beta sequencing. The multiple sclerosis controls were treatment-naive patients whose relapsing-remitting disease, either stable or active, fulfilled the revised McDonald criteria. Bulk CD8+ and CD4+ T cells were purified magnetically by negative isolation, whereas CD8+ TEMRA cells were enriched by FACS. Blood was collected in EDTA tubes and processed within 24 hours, with PBMCs isolated through density gradient centrifugation. PBMCs intended for TCR sequencing were cryopreserved in liquid nitrogen and were subsequently thawed in a 37 degrees C water bath. The sorted or isolated CD4+, CD8+ and CD8+ TEMRA cells had a purity of 90% or higher.

The rearrangement combines TRBV5-6 with TRBJ1-6, with the D gene not confidently named. What was sequenced was CD4+ T cells from PBMCs. This TCR derives from a human donor with multiple sclerosis. The CDR3 is CASSLQFSPLHF. At the DNA level, the sequence is TGTGCCAGCAGCTTACAGTTTTCACCCCTCCACTTT.